The clone carrying this TCR beta chain was recorded at least ten times. Its antigen is not known. This record comes from a study of Graves' ophthalmopathy and Graves' hyperthyroidism. Trimming removed 8 bases from V and 6 bases from J, with 13 bases in between. The CDR3 extends over 12 amino acids. CDR1 and CDR2 (germline): SGHDN, FVKESK. Hyperthyroidism qualified as stable when ophthalmopathy did not develop within 18 months of follow-up. Enrollment excluded any patients with other autoimmune diseases, uncontrolled infections, pregnancy or lactation. Study findings and constraints: A majority of expanded thyroid clonotypes exceeding 0.001 frequency were likewise present in blood.

Using RNA transcripts, the TCR beta CDR3 regions were amplified. First-round RT-PCR employed HTBI primers, with a second-round multiplex PCR after it. TCRdb passed the multiplex PCR reads through MiXCR, listing each CDR3 protein once. Of over 500,000 distinct CDR3 sequences listed, about a fifth are singletons. The clonotype comes from a woman between 18 and 29 years old with stable Graves' hyperthyroidism. Some clones in this sample may be carry-over from other donors' samples. The source material was peripheral blood. V usage is TRBV14 and J usage is TRBJ2-5; a possible D gene is TRBD2 (5 bases). For the CDR3, the DNA is TGTGCCAGCGGAAACCACGGGAAGACCCAGTACTTC. It encodes CASGNHGKTQYF. Supplemented by reference TRBV14 and TRBJ2-5, the full variable domain reads EAGVTQFPSHSVIEKGQTVTLRCDPISGHDNLYWYRRVMGKEIKFLLHFVKESKQDESGMPNNRFLAERTGGTYSTLKVQPAELEDSGVYFCASGNHGKTQYFGPGTRLLVL.